These 25 T cell receptor beta chains came from one sample sequenced in a study of Graves' ophthalmopathy and Graves' hyperthyroidism. Amplification of TCR beta CDR3 regions used RNA transcripts. The authors performed first-round RT-PCR with HTBI primers and then a second-round multiplex PCR. TCRdb independently ran MiXCR on the multiplex PCR reads; one entry per CDR3 protein. This sample has some 750,000 distinct CDR3 sequences; roughly 40% occur once, and the top ten carry roughly 45%. The source material was peripheral blood. These receptors came from an adult man with Graves' ophthalmopathy.

J is TRBJ2-5 and V is TRBV24-1; 10 positions match TRBD1. The CDR3 runs to 18 residues. CDR1 and CDR2 from the germline V gene are KGHDR and SFDVKD. Losses at the gene ends were 3 bases for V and 0 bases for J; bases not matched to a gene: 9. As DNA, the CDR3 is TGTGCCACCAGTGATCCCGGGACAGGGGTAACCTACCAAGAGACCCAGTACTTC. Its protein is CATSDPGTGVTYQETQYF.

This clonotype was recorded a few times. The V call is TRBV5-1, the J call TRBJ1-2; 7 nucleotides match TRBD1. Germline V gene lookup returns CDR1 SGHRS and CDR2 YFSETQ. This CDR3 contains 16 residues. V lost 3 bases and J lost 0; bases outside the gene matches: 8. DNA of the CDR3: TGCGCCAGCAGCTCAGAATCGACAGGGTCTAACTATGGCTACACCTTC. This translates into CASSSESTGSNYGYTF.

The V call is TRBV2, the J call TRBJ1-6, with D possibly being TRBD1 (5 bases). The CDR3 consists of 17 residues. The germline gives CDR1 SNHLY, CDR2 FYNNEI. V was shortened by 0 bases and J by 10 bases, with 19 bases between the two germline ends. The DNA of the CDR3 is TGTGCCAGCAGTGAAGCAGGTCAGGGAAGTATTAGATCACCCCTCCACTTT. It is translated as CASSEAGQGSIRSPLHF.

The chain couples TRBV12-3 or TRBV12-4 to TRBJ2-5, with TRBD1 matching 8 bases. With 8 bases clipped from V and 4 bases from J, the junction kept 12 bases outside the gene matches. The CDR3 loop spans 15 amino acids. CDR3 region: CASLSRGRGLETQYF. The CDR3 DNA sequence: TGTGCCAGCCTTAGTCGAGGCAGGGGGCTAGAGACCCAGTACTTC.

This clonotype showed up many times. V is TRBV29-1 and J is TRBJ1-2; TRBD1 matches 8 bases. This CDR3 is 13 amino acids long. Per the germline V gene, CDR1 is SQVTM and CDR2 is ANQGSEA. With 8 bases clipped from V and 4 bases from J, the junction kept 9 bases outside the gene matches. The CDR3: CSTAGGKGYGYTF. In DNA form, the CDR3 reads TGCAGCACCGCAGGGGGCAAGGGCTATGGCTACACCTTC.

This clonotype was counted ten times or more. The chain has TRBV25-1 and TRBJ2-7; D gene ambiguous. The germline V gene encodes CDR1 MGHDK and CDR2 SYGVNS. V was pared by 3 bases and J by 5 bases, with 8 bases between. This CDR3 is built from 12 residues. The CDR3 DNA is TGTGCCAGCAGTGAGAATACCCACGAGCAGTACTTC. Translating gives CASSENTHEQYF.

This clonotype appeared once. The rearrangement uses TRBV19 and TRBJ2-2, with D perhaps matching TRBD1 (5 bases). The CDR3 consists of 15 residues. V was shortened by 5 bases and J by 2 bases, with 12 bases between the two germline ends. CDR1 is LNHDA and CDR2 is SQIVND in the germline V gene (reference sequence). The CDR3 DNA reads as TGTGCCAGTAGTTCCCCCAGGGATAACACCGGGGAGCTGTTTTTT. Amino acid sequence: CASSSPRDNTGELFF.

This clonotype came up once. A read error may account for a junction end that differs from germline. The chain uses TRBV7-9 and TRBJ2-7, with 8 bases lining up with TRBD2. Germline V gives CDR1 SEHNR, CDR2 FQNEAQ (reference sequence). The CDR3 runs to 15 residues. CDR3 nucleotide sequence: TGCGCCAGCAGCCGCCCGCTAGCGGGTCGCTACGAGCAGTACTTC. As protein: CASSRPLAGRYEQYF.

This clonotype was detected only a few times. The chain employs TRBV29-1 and TRBJ1-1; D perhaps matches TRBD1 (5 bases). CDR1 is SQVTM and CDR2 is ANQGSEA in the germline V gene. The CDR3 spans 11 residues. V lost 8 bases, J lost 4 bases, and 11 bases lay in between. CDR3 loop: CSLGAVTEAFF. In nucleotides, the CDR3 is TGCAGCTTAGGGGCGGTCACTGAAGCTTTCTTT.

This rearrangement joins TRBV29-1 to TRBJ2-5; D might be TRBD1 or TRBD2, each matching 7 bases. The V gene's germline CDR1 is SQVTM and CDR2 ANQGSEA. The germline V and J ends were trimmed by 8 bases and 5 bases, with 21 bases remaining between them. The CDR3 has 14 amino acids. Here the CDR3 DNA reads TGCAGCCCCACAGGGGCGGGGGAGGAGGAGACCCAGTACTTC. Its protein product is CSPTGAGEEETQYF.

Of note for this clonotype: At one end the junction does not follow the germline gene, possibly because of a read error. The genes are TRBV19 and TRBJ2-7; 9 bases match TRBD1. CDR1 LNHDA and CDR2 SQIVND come from the germline V gene (reference sequence). The CDR3 covers 15 residues. CDR3 sequence: CANSIGGTGSYEQYF. CDR3 DNA: TGTGCCAATAGTATAGGCGGGACAGGGTCCTACGAGCAGTACTTC. The whole variable domain, filled in from reference TRBV19 and TRBJ2-7, reads DGGITQSPKYLFRKEGQNVTLSCEQNLNHDAMYWYRQDPGQGLRLIYYSQIVNDFQKGDIAEGYSVSREKKESFPLTVTSAQKNPTAFYLCANSIGGTGSYEQYFGPGTRLTVT.

The J gene is TRBJ1-1, the V gene TRBV2; D gene unclear. Looked up from germline, CDR1 is SNHLY and CDR2 is FYNNEI. The CDR3 sequence is 16 residues long. Trimming shortened V by 0 bases and J by 2 bases, and 13 bases separated the two germline ends. DNA of the CDR3: TGTGCCAGCAGTGAAGCCGGATGGGCAGTTAACACTGAAGCTTTCTTT. It is translated as CASSEAGWAVNTEAFF.

This sequence joins TRBV4-3 and TRBJ2-7, with 8 bases fitting TRBD1. V shed 4 bases and J 5 bases; nucleotides not matched to a gene: 10. The germline V gene has CDR1 LGHNA and CDR2 YSLEER. The CDR3 length is 15 residues. The CDR3 DNA is TGCGCCAGCAGCCCTCGGGGCAGGGGGCGCGACGAGCAGTACTTC. It is translated as CASSPRGRGRDEQYF.

J is TRBJ1-5 and V is TRBV24-1; maybe TRBD1 (5 bases). The germline V gene has CDR1 KGHDR and CDR2 SFDVKD. This CDR3 is built from 15 residues. Trimming cost V 7 bases and J 4 bases, with 16 bases left between them. CDR3 sequence (DNA): TGTGCCACCAGCGGCGACAGTGCAACTAATCAGCCCCAGCATTTT. Its protein is CATSGDSATNQPQHF.

Concerning this clonotype: A read error may be the cause here, since a much bigger clone is one base away. V usage is TRBV24-1 and J usage is TRBJ1-2; TRBD1 aligns across 8 bases. The CDR3 sequence is 17 residues long. Germline CDR1 and CDR2: KGHDR and SFDVKD. In DNA form, the CDR3 reads TGTGCCATCAGTGAGTCGATCGGGGCAGGGGGCGACTATGGCTACACCTTC. Encoded protein: CAISESIGAGGDYGYTF.

The chain joins TRBV4-3 to TRBJ2-2; 12 bases agree with TRBD2. The CDR3 extends over 20 amino acids. Unmatched junction bases numbered 14, after V lost 1 base and J lost 5 bases. CDR1 is LGHNA and CDR2 is YSLEER in the germline V gene. The CDR3 DNA follows: TGCGCCAGCAGCCAAGTCTTGTTTTCTAGCGGGAGGGCCGGAACCGGGGAGCTGTTTTTT. This gives the protein CASSQVLFSSGRAGTGELFF.

This chain joins TRBV10-2 and TRBJ1-1, with D perhaps TRBD1 (6 bases). Germline V gene lookup returns CDR1 WSHSY and CDR2 SAAADI. V lost 8 bases to trimming and J lost 6 bases, with 19 bases between them. This CDR3 is built from 14 residues. The CDR3 sequence: CASGVASGGPEAFF. The CDR3 coding sequence is TGCGCCAGCGGGGTCGCTAGCGGGGGCCCTGAAGCTTTCTTT.

This clonotype appeared once. This CDR3 fails to terminate in the conserved phenylalanine or tryptophan, so it likely reflects a read error. The chain is built from TRBV20-1 and TRBJ1-2, with no clear D. V lost 0 bases to trimming and J lost 0 bases, with 8 bases between them. The CDR3 is made up of 14 amino acids. Germline V gene lookup returns CDR1 DFQATT and CDR2 SNEGSKA (reference sequence). The CDR3 region is CSAREEETNYGYTL. DNA of the CDR3: TGCAGTGCTAGAGAGGAGGAAACTAACTATGGCTACACCCTC.

The rearrangement joins TRBV5-1 to TRBJ2-6; D is possibly TRBD1 (6 bases). V was trimmed by 5 bases and J by 0 bases, leaving 9 bases between them. Germline assignment: CDR1 SGHRS and CDR2 YFSETQ. The CDR3 extends over 15 amino acids. The CDR3 here is CASRRDTSGANVLTF. In DNA form, the CDR3 reads TGCGCCAGCAGGAGGGACACCTCTGGGGCCAACGTCCTGACTTTC.

This clonotype was detected a few times. V is TRBV10-3 and J is TRBJ2-7; D may match TRBD1 or TRBD2 (5 bases each). V dropped 6 bases and J dropped 0 bases, with 12 bases sitting between them. Germline CDR1 reads ENHRY; CDR2 reads SYGVKD. This CDR3 region has 14 residues. This chain's CDR3 is CAIRGDLNSYEQYF. CDR3 bases: TGTGCCATCAGGGGGGACCTTAACTCCTACGAGCAGTACTTC.

The sample holds a few counts of this clonotype. The rearrangement joins TRBV20-1 to TRBJ2-7, with 9 bases matching TRBD1. CDR3 length: 17 residues. The germline CDR1 and CDR2 sequences are DFQATT and SNEGSKA (reference sequence). The ends lost 0 bases at V and 4 bases at J; junction bases unmatched: 13. In DNA, the CDR3 is TGCAGTGCTAGAGACCCGGACAGGGGACGGTCTACTTACGAGCAGTACTTC. Protein product: CSARDPDRGRSTYEQYF.

This clonotype was recorded only once. J is TRBJ1-1 and V is TRBV2; possible D gene TRBD1, 5 bases. CDR1 and CDR2 (germline): SNHLY, FYNNEI. This CDR3 comprises 14 residues. The ends were cut back, 2 bases at V and 5 bases at J, with 12 bases in the middle. The CDR3 spells CASSETSGATEAFF. For the CDR3, the DNA is TGTGCCAGCAGTGAAACTAGCGGGGCGACTGAAGCTTTCTTT.

The chain couples TRBV24-1 to TRBJ1-5; D is unclear. The CDR3 totals 16 residues. Trimming left V 4 bases short and J 1 base short, with 13 bases between. In germline, CDR1 is KGHDR, CDR2 SFDVKD. CDR3 amino acids: CATSEQSSGSNQPQHF. CDR3 DNA sequence: TGTGCCACCAGTGAGCAAAGTTCCGGGAGCAATCAGCCCCAGCATTTT.

The chain links TRBV24-1 to TRBJ1-5, with TRBD1 identical over 12 bases. CDR3 size: 18 residues. Germline CDR1 is KGHDR and CDR2 is SFDVKD. J was trimmed by 1 base and V by 4 bases; bases with no gene match: 7. Written as DNA, the CDR3 is TGTGCCACCAGTGACCCAGGGACAGGGGGCGTGAGCAATCAGCCCCAGCATTTT. Residues: CATSDPGTGGVSNQPQHF.

The chain is built from TRBV12-3 or TRBV12-4 and TRBJ1-1, with 9 bases identical to TRBD1. The CDR3 is made up of 15 amino acids. V shed 4 bases, J shed 0 bases, and the junction held 3 bases outside the gene matches. This CDR3 reads CASSSGTGLNTEAFF. The CDR3 nucleotides are TGTGCCAGCAGTTCCGGGACAGGGTTGAACACTGAAGCTTTCTTT.